Listed here is a single T cell receptor beta chain. This entry is derived from a study of blood T cell repertoires in COVID-19. Trimming shortened V by 4 bases and J by 9 bases, and 16 bases separated the two germline ends. The CDR3 contains 14 residues. The germline CDR1 and CDR2 sequences are MDHEN and SYDVKM. Only in-frame clones appear in the TCRdb table, and some are missing; sequencing was by immunoSEQ multiplex PCR. The sample lists fewer than 350,000 clones, 80% to 90% seen once, with 4% to 5% in the top ten. The source material was PBMCs or T cells enriched from blood (not recorded which). This chain uses TRBV28 with TRBJ2-1; the D gene is possibly TRBD2 (6 bases). The sequence derives from a woman in her thirties or forties with acute COVID-19. CDR3 DNA sequence: TGTGCCAGCAGTTCGACTAGACTCCGTTCTGAGCAGTTCTTC. Its translation is CASSSTRLRSEQFF.